This TCR beta chain is drawn from a study of post-analysis software for immune sequencing data. Study-level information: Relapsing-remitting, secondary progressive and progressive-relapsing courses of multiple sclerosis were included.

Broader study findings: Comparison with controls showed significantly lower normalized Chao1 diversity in multiple sclerosis patients. Included in a set of 5 or 6 TRBV segments more frequent in patients than controls were TRBV5-6, TRBV5-1 and TRBV20-1.

Trimming pared 8 bases from V and 0 bases from J, leaving 25 bases between. CDR3 length: 18 amino acids. CDR1 and CDR2 (germline): MDHEN, SYDVKM. A remark on this clonotype: Its specificity is unknown.

Researchers reported that TCR beta cDNA libraries carried unique molecular identifiers. There were 1 to 10 million T cells, and about half a million cDNA molecules came from them. TCRdb reprocessed the PCR reads via MiXCR and lists one record per CDR3 protein. The repertoire holds roughly 800,000 distinct CDR3 sequences, with about 43% as singletons. The V and J genes are TRBV28 and TRBJ1-2; D gene uncertain. The receptor was derived from a girl aged 10-17 years with multiple sclerosis. Sequencing was done on a sample of blood. The CDR3 nucleotides read TGTGCCAGCGTTGGGGTTTTTAGGTGGCGCAGAGCTAACTATGGCTACACCTTC. It yields the protein CASVGVFRWRRANYGYTF.